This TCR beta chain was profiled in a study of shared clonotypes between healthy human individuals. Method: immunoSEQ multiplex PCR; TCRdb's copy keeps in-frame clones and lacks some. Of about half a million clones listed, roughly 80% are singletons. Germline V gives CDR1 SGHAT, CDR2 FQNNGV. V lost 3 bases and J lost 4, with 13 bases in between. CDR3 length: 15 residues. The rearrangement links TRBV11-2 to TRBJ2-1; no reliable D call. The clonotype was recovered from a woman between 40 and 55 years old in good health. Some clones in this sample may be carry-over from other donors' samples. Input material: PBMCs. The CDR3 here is CASSLNGGPYNEQFF. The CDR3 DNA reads TGTGCCAGCAGCTTGAATGGTGGACCTTACAATGAGCAGTTCTTC.